This T cell receptor beta chain stems from a study of blood T cells in healthy people across ages. V trimming: 3 bases; J trimming: 6 bases; junction bases outside the gene matches: 7. The germline V gene has CDR1 LGHDT and CDR2 YNNKEL (reference sequence). CDR3 size: 14 residues. The use of a sample-barcoded 5' primer and a J-beta primer mix characterized a second PCR of 7 to 11 cycles. TCRdb redid the calling of the 5' RACE reads with MiXCR, one entry per CDR3 protein. The table records approximately 360,000 distinct CDR3 sequences, roughly half of them present only once. The clonotype comes from a man aged 55-75 years in good health. Sequencing used blood. The chain recombines TRBV3-1 with TRBJ2-7; TRBD1 aligns across 8 bases. Here the CDR3 reads CASSHRTGLGEQYF. The CDR3, as DNA: TGTGCCAGCAGCCACCGGACAGGGCTTGGCGAGCAGTACTTC.